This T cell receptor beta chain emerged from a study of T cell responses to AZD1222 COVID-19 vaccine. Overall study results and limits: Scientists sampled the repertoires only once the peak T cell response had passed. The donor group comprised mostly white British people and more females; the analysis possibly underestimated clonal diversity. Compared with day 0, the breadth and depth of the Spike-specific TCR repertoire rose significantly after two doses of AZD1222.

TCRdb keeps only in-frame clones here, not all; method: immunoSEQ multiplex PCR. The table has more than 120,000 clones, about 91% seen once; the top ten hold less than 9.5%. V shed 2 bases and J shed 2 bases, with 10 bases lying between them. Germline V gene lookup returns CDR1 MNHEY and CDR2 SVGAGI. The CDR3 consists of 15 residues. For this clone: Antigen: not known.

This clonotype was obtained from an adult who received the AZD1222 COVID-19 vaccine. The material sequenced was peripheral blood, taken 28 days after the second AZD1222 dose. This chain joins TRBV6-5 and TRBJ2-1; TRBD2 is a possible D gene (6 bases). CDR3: CASSYAGRTYNEQFF. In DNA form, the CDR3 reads TGTGCCAGCAGTTACGCGGGACGGACCTACAATGAGCAGTTCTTC.